The sequence of this T cell receptor beta chain was determined in a study of T cells in localized non-small cell lung cancer. Study-wide results and caveats: The highest T cell clonality was in uninvolved adjacent lung, above tumor. A denser population of T cells in blood accompanied longer overall survival.

CDR3 size: 15 residues. Germline trimming cut 2 bases from V and 1 base from J; bases unmatched to any gene: 4. CDR1 SGHRS and CDR2 YFSETQ come from the germline V gene. The assay was immunoSEQ multiplex PCR, and TCRdb's table has in-frame clones only and misses some. The sample lists 60,000 to 85,000 clones; roughly 90% were seen once. This clone was detected only a few times. Its antigen remains unidentified. This sequence joins TRBV5-1 and TRBJ2-3; 7 positions match TRBD2. Sequencing used peripheral blood, obtained before any cancer treatment. The sequence came from a male donor aged 60 or over with stage III squamous cell lung carcinoma. This CDR3 is CASSFTSARTDTQYF. CDR3 sequence (DNA): TGCGCCAGCAGCTTTACTAGCGCCCGCACAGATACGCAGTATTTT. Full variable domain (outside the CDR3, taken from reference TRBV5-1 and TRBJ2-3): KAGVTQTPRYLIKTRGQQVTLSCSPISGHRSVSWYQQTPGQGLQFLFEYFSETQRNKGNFPGRFSGRQFSNSRSEMNVSTLELGDSALYLCASSFTSARTDTQYFGPGTRLTVL.